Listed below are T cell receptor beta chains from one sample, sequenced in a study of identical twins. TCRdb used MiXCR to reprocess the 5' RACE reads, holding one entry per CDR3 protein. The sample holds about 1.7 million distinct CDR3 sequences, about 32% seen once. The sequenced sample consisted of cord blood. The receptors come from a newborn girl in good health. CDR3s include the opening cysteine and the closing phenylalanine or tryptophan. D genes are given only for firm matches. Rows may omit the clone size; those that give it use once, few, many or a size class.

CAIPGEPTDTQYF	TGTGCCATCCCGGGGGAACCCACAGATACGCAGTATTTT	TRBV24-1	few	NA	TRBJ2-3
CAATGTPPYEQYF	TGTGCCGCAACCGGGACTCCTCCCTACGAGCAGTACTTC	TRBV28	few	NA	TRBJ2-7
CSASVLAGGGNEQFF	TGCAGTGCTAGTGTACTAGCGGGAGGGGGGAATGAGCAGTTCTTC	TRBV20-1	NA	TRBD2	TRBJ2-1
CASSLRRYRDGNQPQHF	TGTGCCAGCAGCTTACGACGGTACAGGGACGGCAATCAGCCCCAGCATTTT	TRBV7-2	NA	NA	TRBJ1-5
CATDREPGNEQFF	TGTGCCACCGACAGGGAGCCAGGGAATGAGCAGTTCTTC	TRBV10-3	NA	TRBD1	TRBJ2-1
CASSPMGGTDTQYF	TGTGCCAGCTCACCAATGGGTGGAACAGATACGCAGTATTTT	TRBV18	few	NA	TRBJ2-3
CAGSLDMRLVGAGTKNIQYF	TGTGCCGGCAGCTTAGATATGAGACTAGTGGGGGCGGGGACCAAAAACATTCAGTACTTC	TRBV11-2	NA	NA	TRBJ2-4
CASSLDSGGANTGELFF	TGCGCCAGCAGCTTGGACAGCGGGGGGGCGAACACCGGGGAGCTGTTTTTT	TRBV5-1	NA	TRBD2	TRBJ2-2
CASSHQVTAGETQYF	TGTGCCAGCAGCCACCAGGTTACGGCGGGGGAGACCCAGTACTTC	TRBV3-1	NA	NA	TRBJ2-5
CASSYSQRREYEQYF	TGTGCCAGCAGTTACTCCCAGAGGCGGGAGTACGAGCAGTACTTC	TRBV6-6	NA	TRBD2	TRBJ2-7
CASSLAVEKLFF	TGTGCCAGCAGCTTAGCCGTGGAAAAACTGTTTTTT	TRBV7-2	NA	NA	TRBJ1-4
CASSYRAGGEKLFF	TGTGCCAGCAGTTACCGTGCAGGGGGCGAAAAACTGTTTTTT	TRBV6-6	NA	TRBD1	TRBJ1-4
CATSEARTGRGEQYF	TGTGCCACCAGCGAAGCAAGGACAGGGCGAGGGGAGCAGTACTTC	TRBV15	NA	TRBD1	TRBJ2-7
CSVEHRGSYTF	TGCAGCGTTGAACACAGGGGCAGCTACACCTTC	TRBV29-1	few	TRBD1	TRBJ1-2
CSVETGETQYF	TGCAGCGTTGAGACAGGAGAGACCCAGTACTTC	TRBV29-1	many	NA	TRBJ2-5
CSAKRERRSEQYF	TGCAGTGCTAAGCGGGAGAGAAGGAGTGAGCAGTACTTC	TRBV20-1	NA	TRBD2	TRBJ2-5
CASRDGTGGNEQYF	TGTGCCAGCAGAGACGGGACAGGGGGCAATGAGCAGTACTTC	TRBV6-5	once	TRBD1	TRBJ2-7
CASSQVSRLGQFF	TGTGCCAGCAGCCAAGTCTCCAGATTAGGGCAGTTCTTC	TRBV3-1	few	NA	TRBJ2-1
CASSQDIGNIQYF	TGTGCCAGCAGCCAAGATATCGGGAACATTCAGTACTTC	TRBV14	NA	NA	TRBJ2-4
CASSQDPRADGELFF	TGTGCCAGCAGCCAAGATCCCAGGGCGGACGGGGAGCTGTTTTTT	TRBV3-1	NA	NA	TRBJ2-2
CSARRVDSPYEQYF	TGCAGTGCTAGAAGGGTCGACTCGCCCTACGAGCAGTACTTC	TRBV20-1	NA	NA	TRBJ2-7
CASSFLDRLGGTDTQYF	TGCGCCAGCAGCTTCCTGGACAGGCTGGGGGGCACAGATACGCAGTATTTT	TRBV5-1	NA	TRBD1	TRBJ2-3
CSVASGGASYEQYF	TGCAGCGTTGCTTCAGGGGGCGCGTCCTACGAGCAGTACTTC	TRBV29-1	few	TRBD1	TRBJ2-7
CASSGGQGGNEQFF	TGTGCCAGCAGCGGGGGACAGGGGGGAAATGAGCAGTTCTTC	TRBV9	few	TRBD1	TRBJ2-1
CASSGVTEAFF	TGTGCCAGCTCGGGGGTCACTGAAGCTTTCTTT	TRBV6-6	few	NA	TRBJ1-1
CASSYGLAGGEDTQYF	TGTGCCAGCAGTTACGGACTAGCGGGAGGGGAAGATACGCAGTATTTT	TRBV6-5	few	TRBD2	TRBJ2-3
CSARQLVTYEQYF	TGCAGTGCAAGGCAACTAGTCACCTACGAGCAGTACTTC	TRBV20-1	many	NA	TRBJ2-7
CSASGGLRYEQYF	TGCAGTGCGAGCGGGGGCTTGAGGTACGAGCAGTACTTC	TRBV20-1	NA	TRBD2	TRBJ2-7
CASSLVGGQAPYEQYF	TGTGCCAGCAGCTTAGTAGGAGGACAGGCCCCCTACGAGCAGTACTTC	TRBV7-9	NA	TRBD1	TRBJ2-7
CASSLQGLPYEQYF	TGTGCCAGCAGCCTACAGGGGCTACCCTACGAGCAGTACTTC	TRBV28	NA	TRBD1	TRBJ2-7
CASSWTGGAGELFF	TGTGCCAGCAGTTGGACAGGGGGCGCCGGGGAGCTGTTTTTT	TRBV27	NA	TRBD1	TRBJ2-2
CASSYSWTSGNHEQYF	TGTGCCAGCAGTTACTCGTGGACTAGCGGGAACCACGAGCAGTACTTC	TRBV6-2/TRBV6-3	NA	TRBD2	TRBJ2-7
CASSEPASGDTQYF	TGTGCCAGCAGTGAACCGGCTAGCGGGGATACGCAGTATTTT	TRBV25-1	few	TRBD2	TRBJ2-3
CASSRVLAPTGELFF	TGTGCCAGCAGCCGGGTCTTAGCCCCCACCGGGGAGCTGTTTTTT	TRBV7-6	NA	NA	TRBJ2-2
CASSLGGLGSEAFF	TGTGCCAGCAGCCTCGGGGGGCTTGGCTCTGAAGCTTTCTTT	TRBV7-9	NA	NA	TRBJ1-1
CASKMASGSGAYNEQFF	TGCGCCAGCAAGATGGCTAGCGGGAGTGGGGCCTACAATGAGCAGTTCTTC	TRBV5-1	NA	TRBD2	TRBJ2-1
CASSEAAAGARSYTF	TGTGCCAGCAGTGAAGCCGCGGCCGGGGCACGGAGCTACACCTTC	TRBV6-1	NA	NA	TRBJ1-2
CASRTGTRTRVNGYTF	TGTGCCAGCCGTACCGGGACAAGGACAAGGGTAAATGGCTACACCTTC	TRBV28	few	NA	TRBJ1-2
CSASSSVDTQYF	TGCAGTGCTAGCTCTAGCGTGGATACGCAGTATTTT	TRBV20-1	few	NA	TRBJ2-3
CASSLAEQGRFGYTF	TGTGCCAGCAGTTTAGCGGAGCAGGGGAGGTTTGGCTACACCTTC	TRBV12-3/TRBV12-4	NA	NA	TRBJ1-2